Each of the 9 T cell receptor beta chains below was sequenced from the same sample in a study of CD8 T cells in Susac syndrome. RNA, at about 0.45 to 1 ug, was reverse transcribed with random hexamers. TCRdb reanalysed the immunoSEQ multiplex PCR reads using MiXCR and keeps one entry per CDR3 protein. In the table there are some 150,000 distinct CDR3 sequences, approximately 95% of which are singletons. Sequencing used CD4+ T cells from PBMCs. These receptors came from a human donor with Susac syndrome.

The chain has TRBV7-2 and TRBJ2-5, with D unresolved. V was shortened by 0 bases and J by 1 base, with 6 bases between the two germline ends. This CDR3 contains 14 residues. From germline, CDR1 is SGHTA and CDR2 FQGNSA. Here the CDR3 DNA reads TGTGCCAGCAGCTTAGCGGCCCTCCAAGAGACCCAGTACTTC. It is translated as CASSLAALQETQYF.

This chain links TRBV20-1 with TRBJ1-2, with 7 bases matching TRBD1. Germline V gene data show CDR1 as DFQATT and CDR2 as SNEGSKA (reference sequence). The CDR3 runs 13 residues. J was trimmed by 4 bases and V by 3 bases; bases with no gene match: 5. The CDR3 is CSASDRAGYGYTF. The CDR3 DNA sequence: TGCAGTGCTAGTGACAGGGCCGGCTATGGCTACACCTTC.

This clonotype appeared once. The J gene is TRBJ2-4, the V gene TRBV19; no reliable D call. Germline assignment: CDR1 LNHDA and CDR2 SQIVND (reference sequence). CDR3 length: 13 residues. V shed 4 bases and J shed 8 bases, with 12 bases lying between them. This CDR3 is CASSTRARDIQYF. The CDR3 region has the DNA TGTGCCAGTAGTACCCGGGCAAGGGACATTCAGTACTTC.

The V and J genes are TRBV7-9 and TRBJ1-2; D gene ambiguous. CDR3 length: 15 amino acids. Between the trimmed V and J ends, which lost 5 bases and 9 bases, there was a span of 22 bases. Looked up from germline, CDR1 is SEHNR and CDR2 is FQNEAQ (reference sequence). The CDR3 nucleotides are TGTGCCAGCAGCCACCTTGGAGGGCATGAAGGTCGCTACACCTTC. Amino acid sequence: CASSHLGGHEGRYTF.

This chain connects TRBV25-1 to TRBJ2-7, with D possibly being TRBD1 (5 bases). Germline CDR1 and CDR2: MGHDK and SYGVNS. V shed 3 bases and J shed 2 bases, with 8 bases lying between them. The CDR3 has 13 amino acids. Written as DNA, the CDR3 is TGTGCCAGCAGTGACAGGGCGACCTACGAGCAGTACTTC. Protein: CASSDRATYEQYF.

This sequence joins TRBV25-1 and TRBJ2-5; 9 bases align to TRBD1. The CDR3 has 14 amino acids. CDR1 MGHDK and CDR2 SYGVNS come from the germline V gene. J was trimmed by 6 bases and V by 2 bases; bases with no gene match: 4. The CDR3 region is CASSETGGGKTQYF. The CDR3 DNA reads TGTGCCAGCAGTGAAACAGGGGGCGGGAAGACCCAGTACTTC.

This chain joins TRBV12-3 or TRBV12-4 and TRBJ1-1, with 10 bases fitting TRBD1. The CDR3 has 15 residues. Losses at the gene ends were 5 bases for V and 1 base for J; bases not matched to a gene: 4. The CDR3 DNA is TGTGCCAGCAGTACAAGGACAGGGGGGAACACTGAAGCTTTCTTT. Residues: CASSTRTGGNTEAFF.

The gene calls are TRBV20-1 and TRBJ2-1; D is unresolved. Germline CDR1 reads DFQATT; CDR2 reads SNEGSKA (reference sequence). The V gene lost 4 bases and the J gene lost 1 base, with 11 bases spanning the gap. The CDR3 spans 14 residues. The CDR3 sequence: CSATSWRSYNEQFF. The DNA of the CDR3 is TGCAGTGCTACTAGTTGGCGGTCCTACAATGAGCAGTTCTTC.

As DNA, the CDR3 is TGCAGCGTTGAAGATTTGGGAGGGGGAGGAGAGACCCAGTACTTC. Amino acids: CSVEDLGGGGETQYF. This chain connects TRBV29-1 to TRBJ2-5; weak D call: TRBD2 (7 bases). Per germline, CDR1 SQVTM and CDR2 ANQGSEA. Trimming removed 0 bases from V and 4 bases from J, with 15 bases in between. The CDR3 length is 15 residues.